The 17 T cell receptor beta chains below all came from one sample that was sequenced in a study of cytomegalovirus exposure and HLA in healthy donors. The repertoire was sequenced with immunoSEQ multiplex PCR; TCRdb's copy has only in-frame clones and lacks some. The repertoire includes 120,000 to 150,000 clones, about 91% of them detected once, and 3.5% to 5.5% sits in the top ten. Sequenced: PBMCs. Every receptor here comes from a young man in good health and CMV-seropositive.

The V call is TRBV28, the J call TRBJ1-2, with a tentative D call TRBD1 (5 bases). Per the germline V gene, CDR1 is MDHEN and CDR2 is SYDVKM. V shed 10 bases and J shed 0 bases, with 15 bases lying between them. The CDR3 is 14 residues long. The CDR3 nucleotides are TGTGCCATCGCGGCGCCGGGGGCTAACTATGGCTACACCTTC. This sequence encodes CAIAAPGANYGYTF.

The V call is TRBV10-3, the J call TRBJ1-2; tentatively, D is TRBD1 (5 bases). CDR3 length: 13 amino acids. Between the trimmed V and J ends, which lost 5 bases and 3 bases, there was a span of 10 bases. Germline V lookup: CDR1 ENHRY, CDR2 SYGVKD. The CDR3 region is CAISTGEDYGYTF. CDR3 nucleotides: TGTGCCATCAGTACAGGCGAGGACTATGGCTACACCTTC.

The CDR3 nucleotides are TGCGCCAGCAGCTACGGGGGTGGAGGGGCCAACGTCCTGACTTTC. It translates to CASSYGGGGANVLTF. The chain links TRBV5-1 to TRBJ2-6; tentatively, D is TRBD2 (6 bases). Germline V gene sequence: CDR1 SGHRS, CDR2 YFSETQ. This CDR3 is 15 amino acids long. The V end was cut by 3 bases, the J end by 4 bases, with 11 bases between.

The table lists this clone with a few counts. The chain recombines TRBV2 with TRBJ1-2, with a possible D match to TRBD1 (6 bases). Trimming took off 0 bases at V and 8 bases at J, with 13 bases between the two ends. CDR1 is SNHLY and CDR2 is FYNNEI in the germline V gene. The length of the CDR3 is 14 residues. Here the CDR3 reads CASSEAPRGRGYTF. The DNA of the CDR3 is TGTGCCAGCAGTGAAGCGCCCAGGGGACGGGGCTACACCTTC.

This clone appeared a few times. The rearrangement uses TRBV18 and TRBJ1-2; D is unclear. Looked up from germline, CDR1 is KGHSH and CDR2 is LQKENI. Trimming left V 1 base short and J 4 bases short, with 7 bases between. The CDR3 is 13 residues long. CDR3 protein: CASSPQESYGYTF. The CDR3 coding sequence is TGTGCCAGCTCACCACAGGAGAGCTATGGCTACACCTTC.

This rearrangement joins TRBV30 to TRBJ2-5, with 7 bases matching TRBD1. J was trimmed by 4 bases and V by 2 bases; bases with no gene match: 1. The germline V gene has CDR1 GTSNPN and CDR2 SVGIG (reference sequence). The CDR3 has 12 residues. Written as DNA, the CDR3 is TGTGCCTGGAGTCGACAGGGAGAGACCCAGTACTTC. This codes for CAWSRQGETQYF.

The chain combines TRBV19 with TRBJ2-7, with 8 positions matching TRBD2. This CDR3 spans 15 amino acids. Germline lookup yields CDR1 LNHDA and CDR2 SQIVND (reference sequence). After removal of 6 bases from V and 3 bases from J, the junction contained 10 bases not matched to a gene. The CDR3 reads CASSQSGGFLYEQYF. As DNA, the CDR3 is TGTGCCAGTAGCCAGAGCGGGGGATTTCTCTACGAGCAGTACTTC.

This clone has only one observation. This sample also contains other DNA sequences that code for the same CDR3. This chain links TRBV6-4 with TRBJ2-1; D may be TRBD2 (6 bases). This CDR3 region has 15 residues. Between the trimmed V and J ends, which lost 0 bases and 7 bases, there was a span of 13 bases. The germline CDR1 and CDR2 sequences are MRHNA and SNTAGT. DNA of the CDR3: TGTGCCAGCAGTGACTCCGGGGGATCCTTTAATGAGCAGTTCTTC. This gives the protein CASSDSGGSFNEQFF.

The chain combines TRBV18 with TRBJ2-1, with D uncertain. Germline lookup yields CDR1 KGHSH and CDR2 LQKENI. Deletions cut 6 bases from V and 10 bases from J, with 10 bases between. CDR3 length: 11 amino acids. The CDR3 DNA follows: TGTGCCAGCTCGATGACTGGCGAGCAGTTCTTC. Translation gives CASSMTGEQFF.

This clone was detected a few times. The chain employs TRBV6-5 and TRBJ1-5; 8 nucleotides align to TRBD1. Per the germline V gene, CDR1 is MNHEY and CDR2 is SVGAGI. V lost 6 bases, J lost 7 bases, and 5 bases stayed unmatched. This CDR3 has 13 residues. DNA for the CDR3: TGTGCCAGCAGCGGACAGGGAGGCCAGCCCCAGCATTTT. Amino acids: CASSGQGGQPQHF.

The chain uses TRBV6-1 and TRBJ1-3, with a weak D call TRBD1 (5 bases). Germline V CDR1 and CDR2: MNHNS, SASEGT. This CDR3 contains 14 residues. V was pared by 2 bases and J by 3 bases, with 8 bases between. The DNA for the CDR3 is TGTGCCAGCAGTGAACTCCAGGGTGGAAACACCATATATTTT. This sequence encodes CASSELQGGNTIYF.

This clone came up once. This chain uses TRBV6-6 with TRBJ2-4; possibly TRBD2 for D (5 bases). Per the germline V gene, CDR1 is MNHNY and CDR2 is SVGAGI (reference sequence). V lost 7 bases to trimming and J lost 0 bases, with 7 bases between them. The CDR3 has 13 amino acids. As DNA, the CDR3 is TGTGCCAGCAAACGGGGAGCCAAAAACATTCAGTACTTC. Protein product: CASKRGAKNIQYF.

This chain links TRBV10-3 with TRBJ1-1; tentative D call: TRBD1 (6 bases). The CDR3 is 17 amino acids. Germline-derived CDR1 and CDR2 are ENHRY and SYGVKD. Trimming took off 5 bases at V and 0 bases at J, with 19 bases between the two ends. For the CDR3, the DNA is TGTGCCATCAGTCCCCAGGGGCTGGGGTCATTGAACACTGAAGCTTTCTTT. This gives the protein CAISPQGLGSLNTEAFF.

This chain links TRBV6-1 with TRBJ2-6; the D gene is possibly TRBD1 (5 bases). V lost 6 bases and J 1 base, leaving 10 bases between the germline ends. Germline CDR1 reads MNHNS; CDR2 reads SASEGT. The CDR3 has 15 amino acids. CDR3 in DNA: TGTGCCAGCAGGAGGCAGGGATCTGGGGCCAACGTCCTGACTTTC. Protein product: CASRRQGSGANVLTF.

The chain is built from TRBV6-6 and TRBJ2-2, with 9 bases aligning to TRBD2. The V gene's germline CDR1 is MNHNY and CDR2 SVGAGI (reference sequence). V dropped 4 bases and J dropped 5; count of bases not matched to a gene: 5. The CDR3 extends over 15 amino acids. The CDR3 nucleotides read TGTGCCAGCAGTTCGGGAACTAGCGGGACCGGGGAGCTGTTTTTT. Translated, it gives CASSSGTSGTGELFF.

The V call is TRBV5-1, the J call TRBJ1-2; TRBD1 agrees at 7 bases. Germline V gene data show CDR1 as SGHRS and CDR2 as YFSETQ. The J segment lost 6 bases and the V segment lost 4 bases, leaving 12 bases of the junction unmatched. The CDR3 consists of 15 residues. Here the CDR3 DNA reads TGCGCCAGCAGCCCGACGGGACAGCCGGCACATGGCTACACCTTC. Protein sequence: CASSPTGQPAHGYTF. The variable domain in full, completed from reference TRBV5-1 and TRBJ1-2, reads KAGVTQTPRYLIKTRGQQVTLSCSPISGHRSVSWYQQTPGQGLQFLFEYFSETQRNKGNFPGRFSGRQFSNSRSEMNVSTLELGDSALYLCASSPTGQPAHGYTFGSGTRLTVV.

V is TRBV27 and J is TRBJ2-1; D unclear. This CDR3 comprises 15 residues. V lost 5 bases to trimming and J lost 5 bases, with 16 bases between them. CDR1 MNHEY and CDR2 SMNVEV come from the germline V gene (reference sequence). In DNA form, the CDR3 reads TGTGCCAGCAGTCCCAGGTCCTTACGCCACAATGAGCAGTTCTTC. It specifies CASSPRSLRHNEQFF.